These 25 T cell receptor beta chains were sequenced from one sample in a study of beta chain features in type 1 diabetes. Study-level results: Shortening that was moderate but significant affected the TCRB CDR3s of Type 1 diabetes patients in all four CD4+ subsets.

The antigens these receptors bind are not known. Every isolated RNA sample was fully reverse transcribed, so sequencing captured expressed TCRB transcripts. Profiling relied on immunoSEQ multiplex PCR, and the TCRdb table lists in-frame clones only, not all of them. The table has approximately 27,000 clones, 49% seen once. Source material: stem cell memory CD4+ T cells from blood. These receptors came from a young man with type 1 diabetes.

In its sample, this clone was seen a few times. The gene calls are TRBV7-2 and TRBJ2-3; no firm D call. Germline CDR1 is SGHTA and CDR2 is FQGNSA. V was cut by 2 bases and J by 6 bases, with 9 bases left in between. This CDR3 region has 13 residues. As DNA, the CDR3 is TGTGCCAGCAGCTTATCTTGGCGGGATACGCAGTATTTT. It specifies CASSLSWRDTQYF.

The gene calls are TRBV2 and TRBJ1-1; D not certain. V lost 8 bases and J lost 1, with 14 bases in between. The CDR3 totals 14 residues. Per germline, CDR1 SNHLY and CDR2 FYNNEI. For the CDR3, the DNA is TGTGCCAGCTCCCCCTTCCTTCGGAACACTGAAGCTTTCTTT. Its protein product is CASSPFLRNTEAFF.

The CDR3 reads CATSRGGVTGEKLFF. CDR3 sequence (DNA): TGTGCCACCAGCAGAGGCGGGGTTACCGGCGAAAAACTGTTTTTT. The chain couples TRBV15 to TRBJ1-4; no clear D. The CDR3 covers 15 residues. The germline V and J ends were trimmed by 1 base and 8 bases, with 14 bases remaining between them. The germline V gene encodes CDR1 LNHNV and CDR2 YYDKDF (reference sequence).

This clone came up a few times. The rearrangement uses TRBV9 and TRBJ2-3; TRBD2 might be the D (6 bases). V lost 2 bases, J lost 2 bases, and 9 bases lay in between. The CDR3 runs 14 residues. The germline CDR1 and CDR2 sequences are SGDLS and YYNGEE. CDR3 DNA sequence: TGTGCCAGCAGCGTCGGCGGGGTCACAGATACGCAGTATTTT. It translates to CASSVGGVTDTQYF.

The CDR3 here is CASSAPTGGYGYTF. The CDR3 DNA sequence: TGTGCCAGCAGCGCGCCGACAGGGGGCTATGGCTACACCTTC. This chain links TRBV9 with TRBJ1-2; 9 bases are shared with TRBD1. After removal of 3 bases from V and 4 bases from J, the junction contained 4 bases not matched to a gene. This CDR3 is 14 amino acids long. CDR1 SGDLS and CDR2 YYNGEE come from the germline V gene.

The V call is TRBV12-5, the J call TRBJ2-1, with D possibly being TRBD2 (6 bases). The V end lost 1 base, the J end lost 1 base, and 14 bases lay between the germline ends. This CDR3 is 17 amino acids long. Germline loops: CDR1 LGHNT, CDR2 FRNRAP. The CDR3 reads CASGLDPGGVSYNEQFF. The CDR3 nucleotides read TGTGCTAGTGGTTTGGACCCTGGAGGGGTATCCTACAATGAGCAGTTCTTC.

This rearrangement joins TRBV18 to TRBJ1-1, with 12 bases lining up with TRBD1. The V gene's germline CDR1 is KGHSH and CDR2 LQKENI. The CDR3 extends over 16 amino acids. J lost 0 bases, V lost 5 bases, and 4 bases had no gene match. The CDR3: CASSAGTGGVNTEAFF. CDR3 nucleotide sequence: TGTGCCAGCTCAGCCGGGACAGGGGGCGTGAACACTGAAGCTTTCTTT. The full variable domain, in which reference TRBV18 and TRBJ1-1 provide the parts outside the CDR3, is NAGVMQNPRHLVRRRGQEARLRCSPMKGHSHVYWYRQLPEEGLKFMVYLQKENIIDESGMPKERFSAEFPKEGPSILRIQQVVRGDSAAYFCASSAGTGGVNTEAFFGQGTRLTVV.

The rearrangement uses TRBV6-1 and TRBJ1-2; D not certain. Germline CDR1 MNHNS, CDR2 SASEGT. V lost 2 bases, J lost 8 bases, and 12 bases lay in between. The CDR3 sequence is 13 residues long. The chain's CDR3 is CASSEQAENGYTF. The DNA of the CDR3 is TGTGCCAGCAGTGAACAGGCCGAGAACGGCTACACCTTC.

This clone appeared a single time. The J gene is TRBJ2-3, the V gene TRBV5-6; 7 nucleotides match TRBD2. Losses at the gene ends were 1 base for V and 2 bases for J; bases not matched to a gene: 7. The CDR3 covers 16 residues. CDR1 is SGHDT, CDR2 YYEEEE, per germline. The CDR3 DNA is TGTGCCAGCAGCTTGAAATGGGCGGGGGACACAGATACGCAGTATTTT. It translates to CASSLKWAGDTDTQYF.

This sequence joins TRBV28 and TRBJ2-1; TRBD1 matches at 11 bases. Per the germline V gene, CDR1 is MDHEN and CDR2 is SYDVKM. This CDR3 is 17 amino acids long. V trimming: 6 bases; J trimming: 2 bases; junction bases outside the gene matches: 9. The DNA of the CDR3 is TGTGCCAGCAGCAGGGGAACGGACAGGGGGCCCTACAATGAGCAGTTCTTC. It encodes CASSRGTDRGPYNEQFF.

CDR3 sequence: CASSFLTGEQYF. The CDR3 DNA follows: TGTGCCAGCAGCTTCTTGACGGGCGAGCAGTACTTC. The chain couples TRBV11-2 to TRBJ2-7; D is unresolved. V was trimmed by 3 bases and J by 6 bases, leaving 9 bases between them. The CDR3 extends over 12 amino acids. The germline V gene encodes CDR1 SGHAT and CDR2 FQNNGV.

In DNA, the CDR3 is TGTGCCAGCAGGACAGGGGCTTCACCCCTCCACTTT. Translating gives CASRTGASPLHF. This rearrangement joins TRBV6-5 to TRBJ1-6; 8 nucleotides match TRBD1. Germline lookup yields CDR1 MNHEY and CDR2 SVGAGI. Germline trimming cut 6 bases from V and 9 bases from J; bases unmatched to any gene: 1. This CDR3 has 12 amino acids.

There are a few counts of this clone. This chain connects TRBV14 to TRBJ1-3; the D is unclear. V lost 1 base to trimming and J lost 2 bases, with 9 bases between them. The germline gives CDR1 SGHDN, CDR2 FVKESK. This CDR3 comprises 15 residues. The CDR3 spells CASSQGEKPGNTIYF. The CDR3, as DNA: TGTGCCAGCAGCCAAGGAGAAAAACCTGGAAACACCATATATTTT.

V gene TRBV7-8 combines with J gene TRBJ2-3, with D possibly matching TRBD2 (5 bases). Germline V gives CDR1 SGHVS, CDR2 FQNEAQ. This CDR3 has 15 residues. V dropped 1 base and J dropped 0 bases, with 8 bases sitting between them. The chain's CDR3 is CASSLDGISTDTQYF. The CDR3 DNA is TGTGCCAGCAGCTTAGACGGGATAAGCACAGATACGCAGTATTTT.

The rearrangement joins TRBV5-1 to TRBJ2-1; 7 bases match TRBD1. The CDR3 extends over 14 amino acids. V was clipped by 4 bases and J by 3 bases; unmatched bases: 4. Germline loops: CDR1 SGHRS, CDR2 YFSETQ. The CDR3: CASSPGQVYNEQFF. As DNA, the CDR3 is TGCGCCAGCAGCCCTGGACAGGTCTACAATGAGCAGTTCTTC.

This sequence joins TRBV19 and TRBJ1-5, with 7 bases that match TRBD1. Germline values: CDR1 LNHDA, CDR2 SQIVND (reference sequence). The CDR3 has 16 amino acids. Trimming took 1 base from V and 3 from J; bases not matched to a gene: 6. This chain's CDR3 is CASSIGSTGTNQPQHF. CDR3 nucleotide sequence: TGTGCCAGTAGTATAGGGTCGACAGGGACCAATCAGCCCCAGCATTTT.

The genes are TRBV27 and TRBJ1-2, with 10 bases aligning to TRBD1. Per germline, CDR1 MNHEY and CDR2 SMNVEV (reference sequence). V was clipped by 1 base and J by 7 bases; unmatched bases: 6. This CDR3 is built from 15 residues. CDR3 bases: TGTGCCAGCAGTTTATTTCGACAGGGGGCCTCTGGCTACACCTTC. This codes for CASSLFRQGASGYTF.

This chain connects TRBV2 to TRBJ1-5; TRBD1 is a possible D gene (5 bases). This CDR3 has 13 residues. Deletions cut 4 bases from V and 9 bases from J, with 13 bases between. CDR1 and CDR2 (germline): SNHLY, FYNNEI. The CDR3 nucleotides are TGTGCCAGCAGTGTAGGCAGGGATGCGCCCCAGCATTTT. Its translation is CASSVGRDAPQHF.

This clone was detected a few times. The V and J genes are TRBV5-5 and TRBJ2-7; the match to TRBD1 covers 7 bases. Germline CDR1 and CDR2: SGHKS and YYEKEE (reference sequence). V lost 0 bases to trimming and J lost 3 bases; unmatched junction nucleotides: 9. This CDR3 has 16 residues. CDR3 sequence reads: CASSLGLTGKGYEQYF. For the CDR3, the DNA is TGTGCCAGCAGCTTGGGCTTGACAGGGAAAGGCTACGAGCAGTACTTC.

This sequence joins TRBV9 and TRBJ2-1, with 16 bases matching TRBD2. Germline V gene sequence: CDR1 SGDLS, CDR2 YYNGEE. The CDR3 sequence is 17 residues long. The V segment lost 4 bases and the J segment 7 bases; nucleotides outside the gene matches: 8. The CDR3 spells CASSPGGLAGGWNEQFF. In DNA form, the CDR3 reads TGTGCCAGCAGCCCCGGGGGACTAGCGGGAGGGTGGAATGAGCAGTTCTTC.

The chain employs TRBV7-9 and TRBJ2-1, with 7 bases matching TRBD2. The CDR3 is 16 residues long. Germline V lookup: CDR1 SEHNR, CDR2 FQNEAQ (reference sequence). Losses at the gene ends were 3 bases for V and 7 bases for J; bases not matched to a gene: 12. CDR3 sequence reads: CASSFRGAGVLNEQFF. The CDR3 DNA reads as TGTGCCAGCAGCTTCCGAGGGGCGGGAGTTCTTAATGAGCAGTTCTTC.

The chain links TRBV11-2 to TRBJ1-6, with D possibly matching TRBD1 (6 bases). Germline CDR1 and CDR2: SGHAT and FQNNGV. Trimming removed 3 bases at V and 9 bases at J, with 15 bases between. The length of the CDR3 is 15 residues. DNA for the CDR3: TGTGCCAGCAGCTTCACAGGGAGACCCCTTTCACCCCTCCACTTT. Translating gives CASSFTGRPLSPLHF.

The chain employs TRBV7-2 and TRBJ2-3; the match to TRBD2 covers 7 bases. The trim removed 0 bases at V and 0 bases at J, leaving 6 bases unmatched. There are 17 residues in the CDR3. Germline CDR1 reads SGHTA; CDR2 reads FQGNSA. The DNA of the CDR3 is TGTGCCAGCAGCTTAGCCTCTTCTAGCGGAAGCACAGATACGCAGTATTTT. It codes for CASSLASSSGSTDTQYF.

J is TRBJ2-7 and V is TRBV7-9, with D tentatively TRBD1 (6 bases). The CDR3 is 12 residues long. V lost 5 bases to trimming and J lost 7 bases, with 12 bases between them. In germline, CDR1 is SEHNR, CDR2 FQNEAQ (reference sequence). The CDR3 DNA follows: TGTGCCAGCAGCATCACAGGGAAGGAGCAGTACTTC. Protein product: CASSITGKEQYF.

The chain uses TRBV14 and TRBJ2-3; D is ambiguous. CDR1 is SGHDN, CDR2 FVKESK, per germline. V was trimmed by 0 bases and J by 3 bases, leaving 7 bases between them. This CDR3 has 14 residues. The DNA of the CDR3 is TGTGCCAGCAGCCAAGATAAGACTACAGATACGCAGTATTTT. Protein product: CASSQDKTTDTQYF. The full variable domain, completed using reference TRBV14 and TRBJ2-3, is EAGVTQFPSHSVIEKGQTVTLRCDPISGHDNLYWYRRVMGKEIKFLLHFVKESKQDESGMPNNRFLAERTGGTYSTLKVQPAELEDSGVYFCASSQDKTTDTQYFGPGTRLTVL.